The present T cell receptor (beta chain) was sequenced within a study of cytomegalovirus exposure and HLA in healthy donors. General study points: Reportedly, fewer N-insertions than the approximately 650-donor mean appeared in an Asian-associated ancestry cluster in a later analysis. Judged likely to be a sequencing artifact was a cluster of highly shared sequence variants. Being indistinguishable, some V segments were excluded, TRBV6-2 and TRBV6-3 among them.

With respect to this clone: Its antigen is not identified.

Donors in the study were healthy people who gave bone marrow. Germline assignment: CDR1 KGHSY and CDR2 FQNENV. Trimming took off 4 bases at V and 1 base at J, with 4 bases between the two ends. The CDR3 loop spans 12 amino acids. 60 Vbeta and 13 Jbeta primers were used in PCR. Here immunoSEQ multiplex PCR was the method, and the copy in TCRdb shows in-frame clones only, minus some. The repertoire includes approximately 150,000 clones, 73% of them detected once, and roughly 1.7% sits in the top ten. Sequenced input: PBMCs. This chain joins TRBV16 and TRBJ1-1; D remains ambiguous. The TCR comes from a woman aged 18-30 years in good health and CMV-seronegative. The CDR3 is CASSRQNTEAFF. The CDR3 DNA sequence: TGTGCCAGCAGCCGTCAGAACACTGAAGCTTTCTTT.